The T cell receptor (beta chain) under discussion was sequenced for a study of T-cell reconstitution after alpha-beta-depleted transplantation in children. Unique molecular identifiers were used in preparing the TCRbeta library. TCRdb reprocessed the PCR reads with MiXCR, giving one entry per CDR3 protein. The table shows some 490,000 distinct CDR3 sequences, with approximately 12% occurring only once. Germline trimming cut 1 base from V and 0 bases from J; bases unmatched to any gene: 18. Per germline, CDR1 MGHRA and CDR2 YSYEKL. The CDR3 has 22 amino acids. A few counts support this clonotype. The source is a human donor who donated a stem cell graft to a child with combined immunodeficiency. The chain is built from TRBV4-1 and TRBJ2-4; 10 bases line up with TRBD1. The sample in question was PBMCs from the stem cell graft donor, obtained from the stem cell graft. CDR3 loop: CASSQVGDRGTTNLLAKNIQYF. As DNA, the CDR3 is TGCGCCAGCAGCCAAGTAGGGGACAGGGGCACGACGAATCTATTAGCCAAAAACATTCAGTACTTC.